Below are 18 T cell receptor beta chains sequenced from a single sample in a study of T cell responses to AZD1222 COVID-19 vaccine (dated by TCRdb to the early 2020s). Preparation of the library involved the immunoSEQ multiplex PCR assay. TCRdb mirrors the immuneACCESS table, restricted to in-frame sequences. Some clones are absent from its copies; in checked studies, under half trace to an unresolved V gene, and the reason for the others is unknown. The sample profile shows about 150,000 clones; approximately 90% of them were found once. Together, the top ten hold approximately 2.8% of the sample. Sample time point, as interpreted from the label and publication: baseline before first vaccination. The input for sequencing was peripheral blood, taken on day 0 of AZD1222 vaccination. These receptors were obtained from an adult in good health.

V gene TRBV15 combines with J gene TRBJ1-5, with no clear D. V lost 4 bases and J 11 bases, leaving 12 bases between the germline ends. CDR1 is LNHNV, CDR2 YYDKDF, per germline (reference sequence). The CDR3 length is 12 residues. CDR3 DNA: TGTGCCACCAGCACCCCGATGATGGCCCAGCATTTT. Translated: CATSTPMMAQHF.

The rearrangement uses TRBV9 and TRBJ2-2, with D perhaps TRBD1 (5 bases). V dropped 3 bases and J dropped 5 bases, with 8 bases sitting between them. From germline, CDR1 is SGDLS and CDR2 YYNGEE. This CDR3 is built from 13 residues. The CDR3 is CASSAQGTGELFF. The CDR3 nucleotides are TGTGCCAGCAGCGCGCAGGGAACCGGGGAGCTGTTTTTT.

This chain uses TRBV27 with TRBJ2-1; TRBD2 aligns across 9 bases. This CDR3 spans 19 amino acids. Germline lookup yields CDR1 MNHEY and CDR2 SMNVEV (reference sequence). V gave up 5 bases and J gave up 8 bases; unmatched junction bases: 22. The CDR3, as DNA: TGTGCCAGCAGTAGCACCGTCCCGTCTGGCGGGGGGGCGTCCCATGAGCAGTTCTTC. Amino acid sequence: CASSSTVPSGGGASHEQFF.

The J gene is TRBJ2-3, the V gene TRBV3-1 (or the pseudogene TRBV3-2); 8 bases fit TRBD1. In germline, CDR1 is LGHDT, CDR2 YNNKEL (reference sequence). The junction had 3 bases not matched to a gene; V was cut back by 4 bases and J by 3 bases. The CDR3 runs 14 residues. CDR3 loop: CASSPRTGTDTQYF. Here the CDR3 DNA reads TGTGCCAGCAGCCCAAGGACAGGGACAGATACGCAGTATTTT.

This clone was observed a handful of times. This rearrangement joins TRBV7-2 to TRBJ2-1; D not resolved. Germline lookup yields CDR1 SGHTA and CDR2 FQGNSA. With 3 bases removed from V and 8 bases from J, the gap between germline ends came to 14 bases. This CDR3 has 14 residues. CDR3 coding DNA: TGTGCCAGCAGCTTCATTTCCTTTAGGGATGAGCAGTTCTTC. Its translation is CASSFISFRDEQFF. The whole variable domain, filled in from reference TRBV7-2 and TRBJ2-1, reads GAGVSQSPSNKVTEKGKDVELRCDPISGHTALYWYRQSLGQGLEFLIYFQGNSAPDKSGLPSDRFSAERTGGSVSTLTIQRTQQEDSAVYLCASSFISFRDEQFFGPGTRLTVL.

This chain uses TRBV6-5 with TRBJ2-7; no reliable D call. Germline CDR1 is MNHEY and CDR2 is SVGAGI. The CDR3 runs 14 residues. V lost 6 bases, J lost 2 bases, and 14 bases lay in between. CDR3: CASRHPTYTYEQYF. The CDR3 region has the DNA TGTGCCAGCAGACACCCGACTTATACCTACGAGCAGTACTTC.

Comment on this clone: This sample includes further DNA sequences coding for the same CDR3. The V gene is TRBV12-3 or TRBV12-4, the J gene TRBJ2-5; D uncertain. Trimming stripped 3 bases from V and 4 bases from J, with 6 bases between. The CDR3 extends over 12 amino acids. In DNA form, the CDR3 reads TGTGCCAGCAGTTTTCTGGGAGAGACCCAGTACTTC. It is translated as CASSFLGETQYF.

The chain couples TRBV4-2 to TRBJ1-6; 8 bases match TRBD1. CDR3 length equals 15 residues. Germline V gene sequence: CDR1 LGHNA, CDR2 YNFKEQ. V dropped 1 base and J dropped 7; count of bases not matched to a gene: 3. In DNA, the CDR3 is TGTGCCAGCAGCCAAGCGGACAGGGCCAATTCACCCCTCCACTTT. It yields the protein CASSQADRANSPLHF.

The V call is TRBV19, the J call TRBJ1-2; 9 positions agree with TRBD1. With 3 bases clipped from V and 5 bases from J, the junction kept 7 bases outside the gene matches. The CDR3 sequence is 15 residues long. Per the germline V gene, CDR1 is LNHDA and CDR2 is SQIVND (reference sequence). The CDR3: CASSMSTGGSYGYTF. The CDR3 nucleotides are TGTGCCAGTAGTATGTCGACAGGGGGGAGTTATGGCTACACCTTC.

The chain has TRBV29-1 and TRBJ1-5; no definite D call. CDR3 length equals 14 residues. Trimming shortened V by 2 bases and J by 2 bases, and 10 bases separated the two germline ends. Germline CDR1 SQVTM, CDR2 ANQGSEA. CDR3 sequence: CSVESPGGNQPQHF. CDR3 nucleotide sequence: TGCAGCGTTGAATCTCCCGGCGGCAATCAGCCCCAGCATTTT. Filled out from reference TRBV29-1 and TRBJ1-5, the complete variable domain reads SAVISQKPSRDICQRGTSLTIQCQVDSQVTMMFWYRQQPGQSLTLIATANQGSEATYESGFVIDKFPISRPNLTFSTLTVSNMSPEDSSIYLCSVESPGGNQPQHFGDGTRLSIL.

V usage is TRBV6-5 and J usage is TRBJ1-1; 9 bases are a match to TRBD1. Germline CDR1 is MNHEY and CDR2 is SVGAGI. This CDR3 has 14 amino acids. V was pared by 3 bases and J by 5 bases, with 4 bases of the junction left unmatched. This CDR3 reads CASSYATGGTEAFF. In nucleotides, the CDR3 is TGTGCCAGCAGTTATGCGACAGGGGGAACTGAAGCTTTCTTT.

The chain recombines TRBV7-3 with TRBJ2-5, with D possibly TRBD2 on 6 matching bases. V dropped 5 bases and J dropped 3 bases, with 16 bases sitting between them. The CDR3 extends over 15 amino acids. CDR1 and CDR2 (germline): SGHTA, FQGTGA. Written as DNA, the CDR3 is TGTGCCAGCAGCAGAAGGGGAGGCAGGGAAGAGACCCAGTACTTC. Translated: CASSRRGGREETQYF.

The CDR3 DNA follows: TGCGCCAGCAGCCAAGAGGAAGGGGCCTTGGGGGCCAACGTCCTGACTTTC. Protein sequence: CASSQEEGALGANVLTF. This sequence joins TRBV4-3 and TRBJ2-6, with D maybe TRBD1 (5 bases). The CDR3 contains 17 residues. From germline, CDR1 is LGHNA and CDR2 YSLEER. The V end lost 0 bases, the J end lost 4 bases, and 13 bases lay between the germline ends.

The rearrangement links TRBV18 to TRBJ2-3; no clear D. Germline lookup yields CDR1 KGHSH and CDR2 LQKENI. The CDR3 is 11 amino acids. The V end lost 5 bases, the J end lost 6 bases, and 6 bases lay between the germline ends. The CDR3 sequence: CASSARDTQYF. For the CDR3, the DNA is TGTGCCAGCTCAGCTAGGGATACGCAGTATTTT.

This clone came up once. The chain combines TRBV5-1 with TRBJ1-2, with D maybe TRBD1 (5 bases). Germline loops: CDR1 SGHRS, CDR2 YFSETQ. Trimming pared 0 bases from V and 7 bases from J, leaving 13 bases between. The CDR3 covers 14 residues. CDR3 DNA: TGCGCCAGCAGCTTGGGGGGCCCGTTGGGTGGCTACACCTTC. Protein product: CASSLGGPLGGYTF.

J is TRBJ2-1 and V is TRBV13; D call uncertain. The V end was cut by 8 bases, the J end by 0 bases, with 5 bases between. The CDR3 totals 12 residues. Germline lookup yields CDR1 PRHDT and CDR2 FYEKMQ (reference sequence). The CDR3 sequence: CASRASYNEQFF. The CDR3 DNA reads TGTGCCAGCCGCGCCTCCTACAATGAGCAGTTCTTC.

This clone has a handful of counts. V and J are TRBV9 and TRBJ2-2, with D uncertain. CDR3 length: 15 amino acids. Trimming took off 1 base at V and 0 bases at J, with 7 bases between the two ends. In germline, CDR1 is SGDLS, CDR2 YYNGEE. DNA of the CDR3: TGTGCCAGCAGCGTAAGAAACGCGAACACCGGGGAGCTGTTTTTT. Residues: CASSVRNANTGELFF.

CDR3 loop: CASSQPGTGGNYGYTF. The CDR3 region has the DNA TGCGCCAGCAGCCAACCCGGGACAGGGGGTAACTATGGCTACACCTTC. The chain has TRBV4-1 and TRBJ1-2; TRBD1 matches at 11 bases. With V trimmed by 2 bases and J by 1 base, 3 bases remained unmatched. Germline V gene data show CDR1 as MGHRA and CDR2 as YSYEKL. The CDR3 has 16 residues.